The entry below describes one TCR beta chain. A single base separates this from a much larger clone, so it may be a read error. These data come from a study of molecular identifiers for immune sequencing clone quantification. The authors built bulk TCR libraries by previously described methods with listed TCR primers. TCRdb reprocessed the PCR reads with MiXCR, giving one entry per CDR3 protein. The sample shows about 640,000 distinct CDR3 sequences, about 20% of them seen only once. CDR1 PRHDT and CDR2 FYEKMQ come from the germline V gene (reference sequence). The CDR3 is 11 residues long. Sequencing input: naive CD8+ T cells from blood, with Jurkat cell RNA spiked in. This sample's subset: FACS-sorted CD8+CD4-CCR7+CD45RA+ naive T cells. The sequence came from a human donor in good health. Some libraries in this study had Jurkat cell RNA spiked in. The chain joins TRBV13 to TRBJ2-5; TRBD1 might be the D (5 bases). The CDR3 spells CASQGTKTQCF. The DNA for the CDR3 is TGTGCCAGCCAGGGAACGAAGACCCAGTGCTTC.